This paragraph covers one TCR beta chain sequence. Its antigen is not known. Trimming stripped 5 bases from V and 5 bases from J, with 11 bases between. This CDR3 contains 13 residues. Germline loops: CDR1 MNHEY, CDR2 SMNVEV (reference sequence). This sample was taken from a study of T cell repertoires in ileal Crohn's disease. Study-wide background: Less than 40% were active smokers at surgery; median disease duration was around 8 years.

Overall study results and limits: Compared with non-smokers, active smokers at surgery showed more clonal expansions. All patients with clonality above 26.8% had endoscopic recurrence.

Clones were read by immunoSEQ multiplex PCR, and TCRdb kept only the in-frame ones, dropping some. The sample lists some 4,000 clones, roughly 80% occurring once. This receptor was taken from an adult with Crohn's disease. The sample consisted of ileal tissue. This chain connects TRBV27 to TRBJ2-3; D possibly corresponds to TRBD2 (5 bases). Written as DNA, the CDR3 is TGTGCCAGCAGTGGCGGGCCCCAAGATACGCAGTATTTT. It encodes CASSGGPQDTQYF.